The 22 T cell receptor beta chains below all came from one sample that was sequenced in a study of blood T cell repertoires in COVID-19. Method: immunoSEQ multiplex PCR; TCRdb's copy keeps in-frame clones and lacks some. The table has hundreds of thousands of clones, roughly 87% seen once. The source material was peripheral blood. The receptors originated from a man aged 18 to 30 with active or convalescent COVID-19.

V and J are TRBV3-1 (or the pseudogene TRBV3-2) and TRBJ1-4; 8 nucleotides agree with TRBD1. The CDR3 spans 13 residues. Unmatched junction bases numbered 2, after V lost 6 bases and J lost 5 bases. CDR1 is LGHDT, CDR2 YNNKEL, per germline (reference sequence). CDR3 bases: TGTGCCAGCAGGAACAGGGGGAATGAAAAACTGTTTTTT. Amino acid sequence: CASRNRGNEKLFF.

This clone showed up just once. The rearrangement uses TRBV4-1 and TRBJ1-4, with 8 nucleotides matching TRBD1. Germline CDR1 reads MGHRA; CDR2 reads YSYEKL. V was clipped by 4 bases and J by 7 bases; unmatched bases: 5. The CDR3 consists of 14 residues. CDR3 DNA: TGCGCCAGCAGCCCCATCGACAGGGGTGAAAAACTGTTTTTT. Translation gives CASSPIDRGEKLFF.

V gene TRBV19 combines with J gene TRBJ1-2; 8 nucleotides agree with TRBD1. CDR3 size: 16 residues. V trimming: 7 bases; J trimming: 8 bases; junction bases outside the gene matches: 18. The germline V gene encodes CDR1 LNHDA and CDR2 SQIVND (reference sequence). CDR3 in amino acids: CASTTTWGDRTRGYTF. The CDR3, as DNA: TGTGCCAGTACCACGACATGGGGGGACAGGACTCGAGGCTACACCTTC. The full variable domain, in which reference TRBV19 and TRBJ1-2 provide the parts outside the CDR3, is DGGITQSPKYLFRKEGQNVTLSCEQNLNHDAMYWYRQDPGQGLRLIYYSQIVNDFQKGDIAEGYSVSREKKESFPLTVTSAQKNPTAFYLCASTTTWGDRTRGYTFGSGTRLTVV.

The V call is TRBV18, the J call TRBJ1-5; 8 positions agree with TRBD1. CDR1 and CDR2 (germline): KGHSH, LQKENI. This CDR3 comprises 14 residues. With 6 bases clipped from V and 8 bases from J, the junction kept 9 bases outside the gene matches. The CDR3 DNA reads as TGTGCCAGCTCTCCAGGACAGGGCAGCGAGCCCCAGCATTTT. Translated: CASSPGQGSEPQHF.

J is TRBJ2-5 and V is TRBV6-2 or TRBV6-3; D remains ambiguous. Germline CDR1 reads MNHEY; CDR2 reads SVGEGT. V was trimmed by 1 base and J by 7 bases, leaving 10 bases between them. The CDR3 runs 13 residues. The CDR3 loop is CASSYLEEATQYF. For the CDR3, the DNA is TGTGCCAGCAGTTACTTAGAAGAGGCGACCCAGTACTTC.

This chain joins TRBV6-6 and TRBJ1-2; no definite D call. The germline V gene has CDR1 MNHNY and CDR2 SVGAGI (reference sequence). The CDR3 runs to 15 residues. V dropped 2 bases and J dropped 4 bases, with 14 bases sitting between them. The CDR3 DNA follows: TGTGCCAGCAGTTACGCCCGGGAGCCGTCCTATGGCTACACCTTC. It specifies CASSYAREPSYGYTF.

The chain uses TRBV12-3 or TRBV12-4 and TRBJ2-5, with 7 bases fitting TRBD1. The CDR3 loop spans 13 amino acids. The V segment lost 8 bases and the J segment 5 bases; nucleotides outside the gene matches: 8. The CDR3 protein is CASDTGVGETQYF. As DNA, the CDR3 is TGTGCCAGCGACACAGGGGTTGGGGAGACCCAGTACTTC.

The CDR3 here is CASNRQGLFNYGYTF. DNA for the CDR3: TGTGCCAGCAACCGACAGGGACTCTTTAACTATGGCTACACCTTC. The rearrangement joins TRBV2 to TRBJ1-2; TRBD1 agrees at 7 bases. The CDR3 spans 15 residues. Germline CDR1 and CDR2: SNHLY and FYNNEI. The ends lost 7 bases at V and 1 base at J; junction bases unmatched: 9.

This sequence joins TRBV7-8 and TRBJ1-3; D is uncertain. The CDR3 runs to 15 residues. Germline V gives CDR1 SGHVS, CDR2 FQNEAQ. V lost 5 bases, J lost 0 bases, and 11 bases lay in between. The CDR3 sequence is CASSLTRSSGNTIYF. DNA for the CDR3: TGTGCCAGCAGCCTCACCCGTAGCTCTGGAAACACCATATATTTT.

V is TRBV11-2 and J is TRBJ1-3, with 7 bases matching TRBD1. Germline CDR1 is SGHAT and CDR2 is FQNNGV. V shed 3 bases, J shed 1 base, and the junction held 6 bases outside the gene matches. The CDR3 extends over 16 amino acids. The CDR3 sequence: CASSFTGALSGNTIYF. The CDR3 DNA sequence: TGTGCCAGCAGCTTTACAGGGGCACTGTCTGGAAACACCATATATTTT.

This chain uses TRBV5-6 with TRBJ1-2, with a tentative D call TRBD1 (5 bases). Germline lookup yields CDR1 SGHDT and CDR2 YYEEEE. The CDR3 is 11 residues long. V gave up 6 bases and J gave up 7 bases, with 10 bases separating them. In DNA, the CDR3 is TGTGCCAGCACCGACGGGGGTGGCTACACCTTC. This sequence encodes CASTDGGGYTF. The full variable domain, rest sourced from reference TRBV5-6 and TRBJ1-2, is DAGVTQSPTHLIKTRGQQVTLRCSPKSGHDTVSWYQQALGQGPQFIFQYYEEEERQRGNFPDRFSGHQFPNYSSELNVNALLLGDSALYLCASTDGGGYTFGSGTRLTVV.

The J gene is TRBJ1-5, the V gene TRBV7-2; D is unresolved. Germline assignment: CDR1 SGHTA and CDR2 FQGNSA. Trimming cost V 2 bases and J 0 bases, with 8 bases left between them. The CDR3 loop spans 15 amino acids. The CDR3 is CASSLMADSNQPQHF. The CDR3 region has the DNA TGTGCCAGCAGCTTAATGGCGGATAGCAATCAGCCCCAGCATTTT.

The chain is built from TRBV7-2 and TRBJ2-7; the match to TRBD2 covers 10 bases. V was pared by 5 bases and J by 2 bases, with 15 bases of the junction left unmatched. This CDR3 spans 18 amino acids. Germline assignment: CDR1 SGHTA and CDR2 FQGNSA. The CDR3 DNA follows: TGTGCCAGCAGCCTCGAGGCTAGCGGGAGCAGGGTCCCCTACGAGCAGTACTTC. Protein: CASSLEASGSRVPYEQYF. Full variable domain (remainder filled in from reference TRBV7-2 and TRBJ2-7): GAGVSQSPSNKVTEKGKDVELRCDPISGHTALYWYRQSLGQGLEFLIYFQGNSAPDKSGLPSDRFSAERTGGSVSTLTIQRTQQEDSAVYLCASSLEASGSRVPYEQYFGPGTRLTVT.

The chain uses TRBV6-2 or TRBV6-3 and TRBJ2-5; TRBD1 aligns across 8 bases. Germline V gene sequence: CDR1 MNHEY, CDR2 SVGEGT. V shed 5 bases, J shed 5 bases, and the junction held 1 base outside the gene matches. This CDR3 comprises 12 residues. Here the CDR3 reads CASSPGGETQYF. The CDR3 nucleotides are TGTGCCAGCAGTCCAGGGGGCGAGACCCAGTACTTC.

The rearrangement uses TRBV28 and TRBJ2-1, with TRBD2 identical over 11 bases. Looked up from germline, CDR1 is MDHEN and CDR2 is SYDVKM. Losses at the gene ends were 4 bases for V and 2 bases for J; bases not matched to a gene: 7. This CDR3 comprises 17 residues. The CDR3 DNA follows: TGTGCCAGCAGTTCGCCCGGGACTAGCGGCACCTACAATGAGCAGTTCTTC. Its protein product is CASSSPGTSGTYNEQFF.

CDR3 coding DNA: TGTGCCAGCAGGTCGACGGGAAAAAATTCACCCCTCCACTTT. It yields the protein CASRSTGKNSPLHF. The chain carries TRBV6-4 and TRBJ1-6; D is uncertain. The CDR3 contains 14 residues. V lost 6 bases and J lost 7, with 13 bases in between. Germline loops: CDR1 MRHNA, CDR2 SNTAGT.

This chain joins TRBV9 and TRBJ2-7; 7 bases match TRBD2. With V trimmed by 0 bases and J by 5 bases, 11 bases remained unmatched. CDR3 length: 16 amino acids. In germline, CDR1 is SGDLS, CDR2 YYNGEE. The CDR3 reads CASSVVGWRESHEQYF. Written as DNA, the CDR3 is TGTGCCAGCAGCGTAGTAGGCTGGCGGGAGTCCCACGAGCAGTACTTC.

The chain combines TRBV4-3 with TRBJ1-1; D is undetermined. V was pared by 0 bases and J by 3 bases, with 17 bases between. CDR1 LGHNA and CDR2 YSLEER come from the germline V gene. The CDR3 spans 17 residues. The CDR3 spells CASSQDRSTGADTEAFF. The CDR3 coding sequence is TGCGCCAGCAGCCAAGACAGGTCGACCGGCGCTGACACTGAAGCTTTCTTT.

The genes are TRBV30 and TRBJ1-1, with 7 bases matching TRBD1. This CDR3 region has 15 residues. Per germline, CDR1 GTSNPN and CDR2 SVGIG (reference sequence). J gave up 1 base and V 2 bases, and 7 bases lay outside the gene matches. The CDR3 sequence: CAWSPGDRPNTEAFF. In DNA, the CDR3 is TGTGCCTGGAGTCCGGGGGACAGACCGAACACTGAAGCTTTCTTT.

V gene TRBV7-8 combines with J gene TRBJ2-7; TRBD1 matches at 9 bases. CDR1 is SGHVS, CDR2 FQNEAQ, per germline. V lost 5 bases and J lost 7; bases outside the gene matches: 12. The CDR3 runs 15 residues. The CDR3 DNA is TGTGCCAGCAGCAGTCTGGGACAGGGCGTGTGGGAGCAGTACTTC. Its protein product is CASSSLGQGVWEQYF.

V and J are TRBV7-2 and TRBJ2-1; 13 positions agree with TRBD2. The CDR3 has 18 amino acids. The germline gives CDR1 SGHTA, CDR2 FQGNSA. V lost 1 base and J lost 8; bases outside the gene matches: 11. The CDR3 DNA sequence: TGTGCCAGCAGCTTAGTAGGACTAGCGGGAGTTTCCCCTCATGAGCAGTTCTTC. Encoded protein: CASSLVGLAGVSPHEQFF.

CDR3 nucleotides: TGCGCCAGTGAACCGGGACAGGGGGACTCACCCCTCCACTTT. Its protein product is CASEPGQGDSPLHF. The V call is TRBV5-1, the J call TRBJ1-6; 11 positions agree with TRBD1. Germline V CDR1 and CDR2: SGHRS, YFSETQ. The V gene end was trimmed by 8 bases and the J gene end by 10 bases; junction bases not matched to a gene: 8. The CDR3 covers 14 residues.